This T cell receptor beta chain was recorded in a study of human T cells and chemical hapten exposure. About the research overall: The study enrolled mostly female patients with alopecia areata, totalis or universalis. Small pooled library volume differences chiefly drove per-sample TCR yield variation.

CDR3 length: 14 amino acids. Germline CDR1 reads MNHEY; CDR2 reads SMNVEV (reference sequence). Trimming cost V 4 bases and J 5 bases; bases outside gene matches: 5. The library tagged each cDNA molecule with unique molecular identifiers. TCRdb fed the RACE reads into MiXCR, producing one record per CDR3 protein. The table records tens of thousands of distinct CDR3 sequences, more than 9% of them present only once. This clonotype was picked up a small number of times. Time point indicated: patch test 2, 6 weeks after DPC sensitization. Treatment noted: therapeutic diphenylcyclopropenone sensitization with weekly scalp DPC. Staff drew blood before applying each patch test.

The chain uses TRBV27 and TRBJ1-1; 9 nucleotides match TRBD1. This material consisted of whole blood, taken in connection with sensitization to the hapten diphenylcyclopropenone (DPC). The origin of this receptor is a woman aged 45-65 years with alopecia areata. Some clones in this sample may be carry-over from other donors' samples. CDR3 bases: TGTGCCAGCAGTTCAAGGACAGGGGTGACTGAAGCTTTCTTT. Translation: CASSSRTGVTEAFF.